This record concerns one T cell receptor beta chain sequence. Produced via immunoSEQ multiplex PCR; TCRdb's table is partial and in-frame only. The sample has about 100,000 clones, more than 65% seen once. The sample originates from a study of blood T cell repertoires in COVID-19. About the study: Italy, Spain and the United States were the sources of the convalescent and acute COVID-19 samples.

The length of the CDR3 is 15 residues. Germline assignment: CDR1 LNHDA and CDR2 SQIVND (reference sequence). The J segment lost 5 bases and the V segment lost 4 bases, leaving 7 bases of the junction unmatched. V is TRBV19 and J is TRBJ2-1, with 8 bases aligning to TRBD1. The origin of this receptor is a human donor in a cohort sampled during active COVID-19. The sequenced sample was peripheral blood. This CDR3 is CASSTTGTGHNEQFF. The CDR3 DNA is TGTGCCAGTAGTACAACGGGGACAGGTCACAATGAGCAGTTCTTC.